The 24 T cell receptor beta chains reported below all come from one sample, sequenced in a study of blood T cell repertoires in COVID-19. Profiled with immunoSEQ multiplex PCR; TCRdb holds only in-frame clones, not every one. This sample has around 190,000 clones, with 80% found just once. The specimen was peripheral blood. The receptors derive from a man aged 55 to 70 with acute or convalescent COVID-19.

The CDR3 reads CARRTSLYEQYF. CDR3 nucleotides: TGCGCCCGGCGGACTAGCCTCTACGAGCAGTACTTC. This chain joins TRBV10-1 and TRBJ2-7; 8 bases align to TRBD2. This CDR3 contains 12 residues. The ends lost 11 bases at V and 3 bases at J; junction bases unmatched: 6. Germline V gene data show CDR1 as WNHNN and CDR2 as SYGVQD (reference sequence).

This rearrangement joins TRBV19 to TRBJ1-3, with 9 bases matching TRBD1. The V and J ends lost 3 bases and 2 bases, in that order; junction bases with no gene match: 2. This CDR3 has 15 amino acids. Germline assignment: CDR1 LNHDA and CDR2 SQIVND (reference sequence). CDR3 sequence: CASSMGQGTGNTIYF. The CDR3 DNA is TGTGCCAGTAGTATGGGACAGGGTACTGGAAACACCATATATTTT.

The rearrangement links TRBV6-2 or TRBV6-3 to TRBJ2-5, with 14 bases matching TRBD2. The germline V gene has CDR1 MNHEY and CDR2 SVGEGT. Germline trimming cut 7 bases from V and 3 bases from J; bases unmatched to any gene: 10. The CDR3 covers 17 residues. The CDR3 loop is CASNPGTSGSFKETQYF. The CDR3 DNA reads as TGTGCCAGCAACCCCGGGACTAGCGGGAGTTTTAAAGAGACCCAGTACTTC.

CDR3 sequence: CASSTEGEGAEAFF. CDR3 in DNA: TGTGCCAGCAGCACGGAGGGAGAAGGCGCTGAAGCTTTCTTT. The rearrangement uses TRBV4-2 and TRBJ1-1; no reliable D call. Trimming stripped 5 bases from V and 6 bases from J, with 16 bases between. This CDR3 is 14 amino acids long. CDR1 and CDR2 from the germline V gene are LGHNA and YNFKEQ.

The rearrangement uses TRBV9 and TRBJ1-1; D is undetermined. The CDR3 is made up of 14 amino acids. Germline values: CDR1 SGDLS, CDR2 YYNGEE. Trimming removed 2 bases at V and 1 base at J, with 9 bases between. CDR3 sequence: CASSVAGRNTEAFF. For the CDR3, the DNA is TGTGCCAGCAGCGTGGCGGGCCGGAACACTGAAGCTTTCTTT.

A remark on this clone: Other DNA sequences within the sample encode an identical CDR3. V usage is TRBV30 and J usage is TRBJ1-2; D is ambiguous. The CDR3 is 12 residues long. V was shortened by 2 bases and J by 0 bases, with 4 bases between the two germline ends. Per germline, CDR1 GTSNPN and CDR2 SVGIG (reference sequence). CDR3 amino acids: CAWSPTNYGYTF. Written as DNA, the CDR3 is TGTGCCTGGAGTCCAACTAACTATGGCTACACCTTC.

Only one count was recorded for this clone. The chain couples TRBV2 to TRBJ2-1, with 11 positions matching TRBD2. The CDR3 runs 15 residues. Per the germline V gene, CDR1 is SNHLY and CDR2 is FYNNEI. Trimming at V came to 3 bases and at J to 9 bases, leaving 7 bases not matched to a gene. The CDR3 DNA follows: TGTGCCAGCAGTGACATAGCGGGAGGGCCTGCTGAGCAGTTCTTC. Amino acid sequence: CASSDIAGGPAEQFF.

The chain links TRBV9 to TRBJ2-1; TRBD2 matches 10 bases. CDR3 size: 16 residues. J lost 2 bases, V lost 0 bases, and 2 bases had no gene match. Germline values: CDR1 SGDLS, CDR2 YYNGEE. The CDR3 DNA reads TGTGCCAGCAGCGTAGCTAGCGGGGGAGCCTACAATGAGCAGTTCTTC. Translation gives CASSVASGGAYNEQFF.

The chain has TRBV7-2 and TRBJ2-7, with TRBD1 matching over 8 bases. Germline V gene sequence: CDR1 SGHTA, CDR2 FQGNSA. This CDR3 comprises 14 residues. V was pared by 5 bases and J by 3 bases, with 6 bases of the junction left unmatched. CDR3 coding DNA: TGTGCCAGCAGCCCCCGACAGGGGTTCTACGAGCAGTACTTC. Its translation is CASSPRQGFYEQYF. Looking up the rest from reference TRBV7-2 and TRBJ2-7 gives the full variable domain: GAGVSQSPSNKVTEKGKDVELRCDPISGHTALYWYRQSLGQGLEFLIYFQGNSAPDKSGLPSDRFSAERTGGSVSTLTIQRTQQEDSAVYLCASSPRQGFYEQYFGPGTRLTVT.

V usage is TRBV7-2 and J usage is TRBJ2-3; possibly TRBD1 for D (5 bases). From germline, CDR1 is SGHTA and CDR2 FQGNSA. The CDR3 length is 17 residues. V was clipped by 1 base and J by 1 base, with 15 bases between them. The CDR3 spells CASSLVDILRGTDTQYF. Written as DNA, the CDR3 is TGTGCCAGCAGCTTAGTGGATATCCTCAGGGGCACAGATACGCAGTATTTT.

For the CDR3, the DNA is TGTGCCAGCAGCCAAGACAGGGCTTATGAGCAGTTCTTC. Its protein product is CASSQDRAYEQFF. The chain recombines TRBV4-2 with TRBJ2-1; D may be TRBD1 (5 bases). The ends were cut back, 0 bases at V and 8 bases at J, with 8 bases in the middle. Germline lookup yields CDR1 LGHNA and CDR2 YNFKEQ. This CDR3 contains 13 residues.

This clone showed up just a few times. The rearrangement uses TRBV29-1 and TRBJ2-7; D is perhaps TRBD2 (6 bases). Deletions cut 1 base from V and 3 bases from J, with 13 bases between. This CDR3 is 14 amino acids long. The germline CDR1 and CDR2 sequences are SQVTM and ANQGSEA. The CDR3: CSVEVTSSGYEQYF. In nucleotides, the CDR3 is TGCAGCGTTGAAGTCACTAGCTCAGGCTACGAGCAGTACTTC.

The chain employs TRBV7-9 and TRBJ2-3; 9 positions agree with TRBD1. This CDR3 spans 14 amino acids. After removal of 7 bases from V and 0 bases from J, the junction contained 2 bases not matched to a gene. Germline V gene data show CDR1 as SEHNR and CDR2 as FQNEAQ (reference sequence). CDR3 amino acids: CASTGTGSTDTQYF. As DNA, the CDR3 is TGTGCCAGCACAGGGACAGGGAGCACAGATACGCAGTATTTT.

The rearrangement links TRBV6-5 to TRBJ2-2; 7 bases agree with TRBD1. The J segment lost 6 bases and the V segment lost 6 bases, leaving 4 bases of the junction unmatched. The CDR3 spans 13 residues. Germline V gene data show CDR1 as MNHEY and CDR2 as SVGAGI. DNA for the CDR3: TGTGCCAGCAGGCACAGGGGCGCCGGGGAGCTGTTTTTT. Protein product: CASRHRGAGELFF.

V usage is TRBV29-1 and J usage is TRBJ2-5, with 10 bases that match TRBD2. CDR1 and CDR2 from the germline V gene are SQVTM and ANQGSEA. The CDR3 contains 14 residues. Germline trimming cut 2 bases from V and 5 bases from J; bases unmatched to any gene: 5. As DNA, the CDR3 is TGCAGCGTTGAAACTAGCGGGATGGGCGAGACCCAGTACTTC. Translated, it gives CSVETSGMGETQYF.

A few counts support this clone. The V gene is TRBV11-2, the J gene TRBJ2-3; 13 nucleotides match TRBD2. The germline V gene has CDR1 SGHAT and CDR2 FQNNGV. This CDR3 has 17 residues. V lost 4 bases and J lost 4; bases outside the gene matches: 8. CDR3 sequence (DNA): TGTGCCAGCAGCTGGAGAGGACTAGCGGGGGAAGCAGATACGCAGTATTTT. The encoded protein is CASSWRGLAGEADTQYF.

This clone was picked up one time. The rearrangement uses TRBV15 and TRBJ1-1, with a weak D call TRBD1 (5 bases). The CDR3 is 14 amino acids. Germline V CDR1 and CDR2: LNHNV, YYDKDF (reference sequence). The ends were cut back, 3 bases at V and 0 bases at J, with 8 bases in the middle. The CDR3 DNA reads TGTGCCACCAGCAGTGGGGGGTTGAACACTGAAGCTTTCTTT. This gives the protein CATSSGGLNTEAFF.

This clone was picked up a small number of times. This chain uses TRBV5-1 with TRBJ2-3; 14 bases agree with TRBD2. Germline V gene data show CDR1 as SGHRS and CDR2 as YFSETQ. The CDR3 totals 16 residues. The J segment lost 9 bases and the V segment lost 4 bases, leaving 10 bases of the junction unmatched. The CDR3 is CASSLTSGRAGSTQYF. The CDR3 DNA is TGCGCCAGCAGCCTGACTAGCGGGAGGGCCGGCTCGACGCAGTATTTT.

This clone was seen only a few times. This chain joins TRBV20-1 and TRBJ1-2; D is perhaps TRBD1 (6 bases). V lost 4 bases to trimming and J lost 11 bases, with 14 bases between them. This CDR3 has 11 residues. The germline gives CDR1 DFQATT, CDR2 SNEGSKA (reference sequence). In DNA form, the CDR3 reads TGCAGTGCTATAAACAGGGAGTGGTACACCTTC. Translation gives CSAINREWYTF.

The V and J genes are TRBV6-5 and TRBJ1-2; D might be TRBD1 (6 bases). CDR1 MNHEY and CDR2 SVGAGI come from the germline V gene. Trimming removed 7 bases from V and 8 bases from J, with 20 bases in between. There are 14 residues in the CDR3. CDR3: CASNWGAGGGGYTF. The CDR3 nucleotides are TGTGCCAGCAATTGGGGTGCGGGGGGCGGCGGCTACACCTTC.

The chain employs TRBV5-1 and TRBJ2-1; tentative D call: TRBD1 (6 bases). Germline loops: CDR1 SGHRS, CDR2 YFSETQ. The ends were cut back, 4 bases at V and 9 bases at J, with 14 bases in the middle. CDR3 length: 13 residues. As DNA, the CDR3 is TGCGCCAGCAGCCTACGGGACAACGGTGAGCAGTTCTTC. Translating it yields CASSLRDNGEQFF.

CDR3 in amino acids: CASSLRTGVGYTF. CDR3 sequence (DNA): TGTGCCAGCAGCCTCCGGACAGGGGTTGGCTACACCTTC. V and J are TRBV7-9 and TRBJ1-2; the match to TRBD1 covers 9 bases. Per germline, CDR1 SEHNR and CDR2 FQNEAQ (reference sequence). The CDR3 has 13 amino acids. V lost 5 bases to trimming and J lost 7 bases; unmatched junction nucleotides: 5.

J is TRBJ1-2 and V is TRBV29-1; D gene uncertain. Trimming removed 6 bases at V and 4 bases at J, with 15 bases between. The CDR3 is 13 amino acids. Germline V gene sequence: CDR1 SQVTM, CDR2 ANQGSEA. The CDR3 region has the DNA TGCAGCGTACTCCCAGAGGGCGGCTATGGCTACACCTTC. It specifies CSVLPEGGYGYTF.

The chain has TRBV7-9 and TRBJ1-2, with 12 bases lining up with TRBD1. The junction had 5 bases not matched to a gene; V was cut back by 5 bases and J by 4 bases. Germline values: CDR1 SEHNR, CDR2 FQNEAQ (reference sequence). The CDR3 sequence is 15 residues long. The CDR3 region is CASSIGTGGIYGYTF. Here the CDR3 DNA reads TGTGCCAGCAGCATTGGGACAGGGGGCATCTATGGCTACACCTTC.